What follows are 23 T cell receptor beta chains derived from one specimen sequenced in a study of T cells in women clearing cervical HPV infection. Sequenced by immunoSEQ multiplex PCR; TCRdb stores in-frame clones only, minus some. The sample data list around 20,000 clones. Source material: blood buffy coat. Receptors originate from a woman between 18 and 75 years old with a cervical HPV16 infection that either progressed to CIN3+ or cleared (not recorded which).

As to this clone: Coverage ceases 3 residues before the CDR3 finishes, and the germline J gene fills in the end. This chain joins TRBV30 and TRBJ2-3, with TRBD2 matching 8 bases. Unmatched junction bases numbered 2, after V lost 2 bases and J lost 1 base. The CDR3 runs to 14 residues. The germline V gene has CDR1 GTSNPN and CDR2 SVGIG (reference sequence). The CDR3 DNA, read in part, is TGTGCCTGGAGTCAGACTAGCGGCACAGATACG. Translation: CAWSQTSGTDT. The CDR3 reads in full as CAWSQTSGTDTQYF.

Points on this clone: Read data end 3 residues before the CDR3 end; the end is taken from the germline J gene. The chain has TRBV20-1 and TRBJ2-5, with a possible D match to TRBD2 (5 bases). The CDR3 is made up of 13 amino acids. With 0 bases removed from V and 4 bases from J, the gap between germline ends came to 9 bases. Per the germline V gene, CDR1 is DFQATT and CDR2 is SNEGSKA (reference sequence). The sequenced part of the CDR3 DNA is TGCAGTGCTAGAGATCTAGCTAGAGAGACC. Its protein product is CSARDLARET. The full CDR3 is CSARDLARETQYF.

Remarks on this clone: With the read ending 3 residues before the CDR3 end, the germline J gene is used to fill in that end. The gene calls are TRBV20-1 and TRBJ2-5, with 10 nucleotides matching TRBD1. V shed 6 bases, J shed 4 bases, and the junction held 5 bases outside the gene matches. The V gene's germline CDR1 is DFQATT and CDR2 SNEGSKA (reference sequence). CDR3 length: 13 residues. The sequenced CDR3 bases are TGCAGTGCCAGACAGGGGGCGGCAGAGACC. Amino acids: CSARQGAAET. From start to end, the CDR3 is CSARQGAAETQYF.

Concerning this clone: The missing CDR3 end, 3 residues past where the read stops, is filled in from the germline J gene. This rearrangement joins TRBV10-3 to TRBJ2-1; D is possibly TRBD2 (5 bases). Trimming took off 2 bases at V and 9 bases at J, with 11 bases between the two ends. Germline assignment: CDR1 ENHRY and CDR2 SYGVKD. This CDR3 region has 13 residues. The CDR3 bases that were read are TGTGCCATCAGTGAGGGGCTAGCCGGTGAG. Amino acids: CAISEGLAGE. The complete CDR3 sequence is CAISEGLAGEQFF.

A note on this clone: The CDR3 extends 3 residues past the end of the read, so its final part is completed from the germline J gene. V usage is TRBV24-1 and J usage is TRBJ2-1, with D perhaps matching TRBD2 (7 bases). The CDR3 runs to 16 residues. Germline loops: CDR1 KGHDR, CDR2 SFDVKD. Trimming took off 3 bases at V and 6 bases at J, with 17 bases between the two ends. CDR3 loop: CATSDPAQGGGNEQFF. The CDR3 bases that were read are TGTGCCACCAGTGATCCCGCGCAGGGAGGGGGCAATGAG.

Comments on this clone: The read is 3 residues too short to cover the CDR3 end, so that end is filled in from the germline J gene. This rearrangement joins TRBV7-3 to TRBJ2-1; 8 bases are a match to TRBD2. Germline assignment: CDR1 SGHTA and CDR2 FQGTGA. The CDR3 has 16 residues. J lost 4 bases, V lost 5 bases, and 10 bases had no gene match. Partial CDR3 DNA: TGTGCCAGCAGCCCCGGGGGGGCGGGAGGATACAATGAG. Its protein is CASSPGGAGGYNE. The entire CDR3 protein is CASSPGGAGGYNEQFF.

Comment on this clone: The read ends 3 residues early relative to the CDR3; the germline J gene fills the gap. The chain uses TRBV19 and TRBJ1-6, with no clear D. The V and J ends lost 9 bases and 10 bases respectively, with 19 bases between them. CDR1 is LNHDA and CDR2 is SQIVND in the germline V gene (reference sequence). This CDR3 is built from 14 residues. CDR3 protein: CASKSDWSGSPLHF. The CDR3 DNA, read in part, is TGTGCCAGCAAATCGGACTGGTCAGGATCACCC. Complete variable domain (other parts from reference TRBV19 and TRBJ1-6): DGGITQSPKYLFRKEGQNVTLSCEQNLNHDAMYWYRQDPGQGLRLIYYSQIVNDFQKGDIAEGYSVSREKKESFPLTVTSAQKNPTAFYLCASKSDWSGSPLHFGNGTRLTVT.

Remarks on this clone: The read falls 3 residues short of the CDR3 end, and the missing part is taken from the germline J gene. The chain links TRBV2 to TRBJ1-1, with D hard to call. Per the germline V gene, CDR1 is SNHLY and CDR2 is FYNNEI. Deletions cut 7 bases from V and 0 bases from J, with 12 bases between. CDR3 size: 14 residues. The DNA read from the CDR3 is TGTGCCAGCAAGGCCGGGTTCATGAACACTGAA. Its protein is CASKAGFMNTE. The complete CDR3 protein is CASKAGFMNTEAFF.

The DNA read from the CDR3 is TGTGCCAGCAGCCAACGAGCGGGCACCTACAATGAG. The encoded protein is CASSQRAGTYNE. The complete CDR3 protein is CASSQRAGTYNEQFF. The chain is built from TRBV3-1 (or the pseudogene TRBV3-2) and TRBJ2-1; possible D gene TRBD2, 6 bases. The read ends 3 residues before the CDR3 terminus; that terminus is restored from the germline J gene. The length of the CDR3 is 15 residues. Trimming removed 2 bases from V and 2 bases from J, with 10 bases in between. In germline, CDR1 is LGHDT, CDR2 YNNKEL (reference sequence).

About this clone: The read finishes 3 residues shy of the CDR3 end, and the germline J gene is used to complete it. This chain connects TRBV6-2 or TRBV6-3 to TRBJ2-7, with D possibly matching TRBD1 (7 bases). The germline V gene has CDR1 MNHEY and CDR2 SVGEGT. The CDR3 length is 16 residues. Trimming took off 2 bases at V and 2 bases at J, with 16 bases between the two ends. CDR3 bases read: TGTGCCAGCAGTTACCCCCCAGGGGGGAACCCCTACGAG. Translating it yields CASSYPPGGNPYE. The full CDR3 protein is CASSYPPGGNPYEQYF.

As regards this clone: The missing CDR3 end, 3 residues past where the read stops, is filled in from the germline J gene. The chain carries TRBV14 and TRBJ1-2; D is perhaps TRBD1 (5 bases). The CDR3 has 14 amino acids. From germline, CDR1 is SGHDN and CDR2 FVKESK. The V gene lost 2 bases and the J gene lost 0 bases, with 7 bases spanning the gap. The CDR3: CASSQLGANYGYTF. Incomplete CDR3 DNA: TGTGCCAGCAGCCAATTAGGGGCTAACTATGGC.

As to this clone: The junction and the germline gene differ at one end; a read error may be behind it. The CDR3 goes on 3 residues after the read ends, and that part is filled in from the germline J gene. The chain combines TRBV4-2 with TRBJ2-7; 11 nucleotides line up with TRBD2. The germline CDR1 and CDR2 sequences are LGHNA and YNFKEQ. The CDR3 loop spans 18 amino acids. CDR3 DNA (partial): TGCGCCAGCAGCCGGGACCCCGATTTAGCGGGAGGGCCCTACGAG. Protein product: CASSRDPDLAGGPYE. The CDR3 as a whole reads CASSRDPDLAGGPYEQYF.

For this clone: Germline and junction disagree at one end, which may indicate a read error. From the germline J gene comes the end of the CDR3, since the read stops 3 residues before it. This chain links TRBV4-1 with TRBJ2-7, with D perhaps matching TRBD1 (6 bases). The germline CDR1 and CDR2 sequences are MGHRA and YSYEKL. This CDR3 contains 13 residues. The CDR3 bases that were read are TGCACCAGCAGCCAACTCAGGGGCTACGAG. This gives the protein CTSSQLRGYE. The entire CDR3 protein is CTSSQLRGYEQYF.

With respect to this clone: The read is 3 residues too short to cover the CDR3 end, so that end is filled in from the germline J gene. The chain carries TRBV5-1 and TRBJ2-1; TRBD1 aligns across 7 bases. Germline trimming cut 8 bases from V and 2 bases from J; bases unmatched to any gene: 7. This CDR3 comprises 14 residues. Per germline, CDR1 SGHRS and CDR2 YFSETQ. The CDR3 loop is CASNGQAPYNEQFF. The covered CDR3 bases are TGCGCCAGTAACGGACAGGCGCCCTACAATGAG.

In regard to this clone: The read terminates 3 residues before the CDR3 end, so the remaining end is supplied by the germline J gene. This chain uses TRBV13 with TRBJ1-6; 9 bases are shared with TRBD1. The CDR3 totals 17 residues. CDR1 is PRHDT and CDR2 is FYEKMQ in the germline V gene (reference sequence). V shed 3 bases, J shed 9 bases, and the junction held 12 bases outside the gene matches. CDR3 loop: CASSFRTGTGSTSPLHF. The DNA read from the CDR3 is TGTGCCAGCAGCTTCCGCACCGGGACAGGGTCGACTTCACCC.

CDR3 amino acids: CASSLGQGNEQYF. CDR3 DNA (partial): TGTGCCAGCAGCCTGGGACAGGGAAACGAG. The V call is TRBV11-3, the J call TRBJ2-7; 9 bases map to TRBD1. The read ends 3 residues before the CDR3 terminus; that terminus is restored from the germline J gene. The junction had 4 bases not matched to a gene; V was cut back by 5 bases and J by 5 bases. Germline V gives CDR1 SGHNT, CDR2 YENEEA. The CDR3 totals 13 residues.

As concerns this clone: The read finishes 3 residues shy of the CDR3 end, and the germline J gene is used to complete it. This chain links TRBV20-1 with TRBJ1-1; D gene uncertain. Trimming took 5 bases from V and 2 from J, leaving 12 bases between them. CDR3 length equals 13 residues. Looked up from germline, CDR1 is DFQATT and CDR2 is SNEGSKA (reference sequence). The sequenced part of the CDR3 DNA is TGCAGTGCTCGTAGAGCGGGTAACACTGAA. It codes for CSARRAGNTE. The whole CDR3 reads CSARRAGNTEAFF.

This clone shows up as medium-sized by frequency. Partial CDR3 DNA: TGTGCCAGCAGTGCGACTAGCGGGAGTTCGGAGACC. This gives the protein CASSATSGSSET. The CDR3 reads in full as CASSATSGSSETQYF. The gene calls are TRBV2 and TRBJ2-5; 12 positions agree with TRBD2. The CDR3 extends 3 residues past the end of the read, so its final part is completed from the germline J gene. The germline V gene has CDR1 SNHLY and CDR2 FYNNEI. Trimming took 4 bases from V and 5 from J; bases not matched to a gene: 5. This CDR3 comprises 15 residues.

Details on this clone: The CDR3 goes on 3 residues after the read ends, and that part is filled in from the germline J gene. The rearrangement links TRBV6-4 to TRBJ2-2, with 10 nucleotides matching TRBD1. From germline, CDR1 is MRHNA and CDR2 SNTAGT. The CDR3 covers 14 residues. The V segment lost 4 bases and the J segment 6 bases; nucleotides outside the gene matches: 2. CDR3 bases read: TGTGCCAGCAGTGCCGGGACAGGGGCCGGGGAG. Translation gives CASSAGTGAGE. The CDR3, in full, reads CASSAGTGAGELFF.

Notes on this clone: The observed sequence ends 3 residues before the CDR3 terminus, with the missing tail filled in from the germline J gene. The chain has TRBV20-1 and TRBJ2-5; 7 bases line up with TRBD2. The CDR3 contains 16 residues. The V and J ends lost 0 bases and 1 base, in that order; junction bases with no gene match: 8. The germline gives CDR1 DFQATT, CDR2 SNEGSKA (reference sequence). The part of the CDR3 DNA that was read is TGCAGTGCTAGAGATCTGCAGCGGGGATCCCAAGAGACC. Encoded protein: CSARDLQRGSQET. The entire CDR3 protein reads CSARDLQRGSQETQYF.

Concerning this clone itself: The CDR3 end lies 3 residues beyond the end of the read and is filled in from the germline J gene. The chain joins TRBV29-1 to TRBJ2-2; TRBD2 matches at 8 bases. Germline assignment: CDR1 SQVTM and CDR2 ANQGSEA. Unmatched junction bases numbered 8, after V lost 5 bases and J lost 3 bases. The CDR3 covers 15 residues. CDR3 residues: CSVRAAGVDTGELFF. CDR3 DNA, as far as it was read: TGCAGCGTTCGTGCAGCGGGAGTTGACACCGGGGAG.

As concerns this clone: With the read ending 3 residues before the CDR3 end, the germline J gene is used to fill in that end. The chain combines TRBV7-2 with TRBJ1-2; D is possibly TRBD1 (6 bases). Per the germline V gene, CDR1 is SGHTA and CDR2 is FQGNSA. CDR3 size: 15 residues. With 5 bases removed from V and 5 bases from J, the gap between germline ends came to 18 bases. CDR3 DNA, as far as it was read: TGTGCCAGCAGCCCGACGCCTAGCAGGGGTTATGGC. Its translation: CASSPTPSRGYG. The whole CDR3 sequence reads CASSPTPSRGYGYTF.

A note on this clone: The read halts 3 residues ahead of the CDR3 end, with the missing end drawn from the germline J gene. The genes are TRBV28 and TRBJ2-5; D gene unclear. This CDR3 is 15 amino acids long. V was shortened by 1 base and J by 4 bases, with 13 bases between the two germline ends. In germline, CDR1 is MDHEN, CDR2 SYDVKM. The CDR3 sequence is CASSLSPRGRETQYF. Partial CDR3 DNA: TGTGCCAGCAGTTTATCCCCTCGCGGAAGAGAGACC.